Following are 9 T cell receptor beta chains from one sample sequenced in a study of blood T cell repertoires in COVID-19. Assay used: immunoSEQ multiplex PCR; TCRdb lists only in-frame clones, some missing. The table has 250,000 or so clones, approximately 80% seen once. Sequenced sample: peripheral blood. The receptors were sampled from a man aged 40-55 years who had recovered from COVID-19.

The V call is TRBV7-2, the J call TRBJ2-3; D may be TRBD2 (7 bases). From germline, CDR1 is SGHTA and CDR2 FQGNSA. The CDR3 totals 15 residues. The V gene lost 3 bases and the J gene lost 5 bases, with 15 bases spanning the gap. The CDR3 DNA is TGTGCCAGCAGCTTTTTTAGGGGGGGGGTAGATACGCAGTATTTT. It specifies CASSFFRGGVDTQYF.

This chain uses TRBV25-1 with TRBJ1-1, with 11 bases fitting TRBD1. CDR3 length equals 15 residues. Germline CDR1 MGHDK, CDR2 SYGVNS. With 6 bases clipped from V and 2 bases from J, the junction kept 5 bases outside the gene matches. The CDR3 sequence: CASRGTGGFNTEAFF. In nucleotides, the CDR3 is TGTGCCAGCAGGGGGACAGGGGGGTTTAACACTGAAGCTTTCTTT.

The rearrangement joins TRBV5-1 to TRBJ1-1; no clear D. CDR3 size: 14 residues. The germline V and J ends were trimmed by 1 base and 1 base, with 8 bases remaining between them. The germline CDR1 and CDR2 sequences are SGHRS and YFSETQ. CDR3 DNA: TGCGCCAGCAGCTTGTTACGCGGGAACACTGAAGCTTTCTTT. Encoded protein: CASSLLRGNTEAFF.

This chain uses TRBV3-1 (or the pseudogene TRBV3-2) with TRBJ1-1, with 9 positions matching TRBD1. Germline CDR1 LGHDT, CDR2 YNNKEL (reference sequence). The V gene end was trimmed by 3 bases and the J gene end by 0 bases; junction bases not matched to a gene: 2. The CDR3 has 15 amino acids. The CDR3 sequence is CASSHTGGLNTEAFF. CDR3 nucleotides: TGTGCCAGCAGCCACACAGGGGGCCTGAACACTGAAGCTTTCTTT.

The genes are TRBV10-1 and TRBJ2-3; D may be TRBD2 (7 bases). CDR3 length: 16 residues. CDR1 and CDR2 from the germline V gene are WNHNN and SYGVQD (reference sequence). V shed 3 bases and J shed 4 bases, with 17 bases lying between them. CDR3 sequence: CASSELGGAGADTQYF. DNA of the CDR3: TGCGCCAGCAGTGAATTAGGGGGGGCCGGCGCAGATACGCAGTATTTT.

The rearrangement uses TRBV29-1 and TRBJ2-5, with D uncertain. Trimming took 1 base from V and 3 from J, leaving 6 bases between them. Germline V CDR1 and CDR2: SQVTM, ANQGSEA. There are 12 residues in the CDR3. This chain's CDR3 is CSVEGLEETQYF. The CDR3 nucleotides read TGCAGCGTTGAAGGGTTAGAAGAGACCCAGTACTTC.

The chain recombines TRBV20-1 with TRBJ1-5, with 8 bases matching TRBD1. The V gene's germline CDR1 is DFQATT and CDR2 SNEGSKA (reference sequence). The CDR3 spans 15 residues. Trimming took 3 bases from V and 4 from J; bases not matched to a gene: 8. For the CDR3, the DNA is TGCAGTGCTAGTTCGGGACAGGCTAAAAATCAGCCCCAGCATTTT. This codes for CSASSGQAKNQPQHF.

This chain joins TRBV19 and TRBJ2-1, with TRBD2 as a possible D gene (6 bases). The V gene lost 3 bases and the J gene lost 0 bases, with 12 bases spanning the gap. The germline CDR1 and CDR2 sequences are LNHDA and SQIVND (reference sequence). This CDR3 contains 16 residues. The DNA for the CDR3 is TGTGCCAGTAGTATCCGCGGCGGGGACTCCTACAATGAGCAGTTCTTC. Translated: CASSIRGGDSYNEQFF.

The CDR3 loop reads CASSPFGAANTEAFF. The CDR3 DNA reads as TGTGCCAGCAGTCCCTTTGGGGCAGCGAACACTGAAGCTTTCTTT. The rearrangement joins TRBV7-2 to TRBJ1-1; D is perhaps TRBD1 (5 bases). This CDR3 is 15 amino acids long. CDR1 is SGHTA and CDR2 is FQGNSA in the germline V gene. V lost 6 bases, J lost 1 base, and 15 bases lay in between.